These 11 T cell receptor beta chains share one sample of origin, sequenced in a study of early T cells in non-severe SARS-CoV-2 infection (dated by TCRdb to the early 2020s). Libraries were made using 5' RACE. Sequencing used a NextSeq 500. Through fastp at Q25 and MiXCR, TCRdb rebuilt clones from the public reads, retaining in-frame beta chains. Each entry merges the rows of one CDR3 protein and shows their most common DNA and genes. The sample table shows around 50,000 distinct CDR3 sequences, and roughly an eighth are seen once. 2.9% of the sample goes to the ten largest clones. Sequencing was carried out using whole blood. These receptors were taken from an adult who was a healthcare worker with PCR-confirmed SARS-CoV-2 infection or an uninfected control (not recorded which).

This clonotype was seen a handful of times. The V gene is TRBV27, the J gene TRBJ2-7; TRBD2 agrees at 9 bases. Germline V lookup: CDR1 MNHEY, CDR2 SMNVEV (reference sequence). The CDR3 has 13 residues. J gave up 4 bases and V 4 bases, and 2 bases lay outside the gene matches. The chain's CDR3 is CASSSSGTYEQYF. The CDR3 DNA reads TGTGCCAGCAGTTCTAGCGGGACGTACGAGCAGTACTTC.

This sequence joins TRBV29-1 and TRBJ2-3; no definite D call. Germline assignment: CDR1 SQVTM and CDR2 ANQGSEA. The V end lost 7 bases, the J end lost 2 bases, and 19 bases lay between the germline ends. The CDR3 length is 15 residues. The DNA of the CDR3 is TGCAGCGCCAGCCCACGGCCACTGATCACAGATACGCAGTATTTT. Translation gives CSASPRPLITDTQYF.

This clonotype was found once. The chain joins TRBV5-1 to TRBJ1-1; 8 bases map to TRBD1. There are 15 residues in the CDR3. V was clipped by 3 bases and J by 0 bases; unmatched bases: 4. Per the germline V gene, CDR1 is SGHRS and CDR2 is YFSETQ. CDR3 nucleotides: TGCGCCAGCAGCTCGGACAGGGCTATGAACACTGAAGCTTTCTTT. Its translation: CASSSDRAMNTEAFF. The full variable domain, its missing parts supplied by reference TRBV5-1 and TRBJ1-1, is KAGVTQTPRYLIKTRGQQVTLSCSPISGHRSVSWYQQTPGQGLQFLFEYFSETQRNKGNFPGRFSGRQFSNSRSEMNVSTLELGDSALYLCASSSDRAMNTEAFFGQGTRLTVV.

This clonotype was counted ten times or more. The rearrangement links TRBV3-1 to TRBJ2-2, with TRBD1 as a possible D gene (5 bases). The germline V and J ends were trimmed by 0 bases and 0 bases, with 11 bases remaining between them. CDR3 length equals 17 residues. Germline lookup yields CDR1 LGHDT and CDR2 YNNKEL (reference sequence). The CDR3 region has the DNA TGTGCCAGCAGCCAAGATGGGTGGACAACGAACACCGGGGAGCTGTTTTTT. It is translated as CASSQDGWTTNTGELFF. Looking up the rest from reference TRBV3-1 and TRBJ2-2 gives the full variable domain: DTAVSQTPKYLVTQMGNDKSIKCEQNLGHDTMYWYKQDSKKFLKIMFSYNNKELIINETVPNRFSPKSPDKAHLNLHINSLELGDSAVYFCASSQDGWTTNTGELFFGEGSRLTVL.

This clonotype was detected many times. The V and J genes are TRBV7-3 and TRBJ2-1, with 12 bases identical to TRBD2. Per the germline V gene, CDR1 is SGHTA and CDR2 is FQGTGA. The V and J ends lost 4 bases and 6 bases, in that order; junction bases with no gene match: 7. CDR3 size: 16 residues. CDR3: CASSSMGLAGFNEQFF. The CDR3 DNA is TGTGCCAGCAGCTCAATGGGACTAGCGGGCTTCAATGAGCAGTTCTTC.

This clonotype was recorded many times. The chain is built from TRBV3-1 and TRBJ1-2; perhaps TRBD1 as D (6 bases). The germline V gene has CDR1 LGHDT and CDR2 YNNKEL (reference sequence). The CDR3 covers 13 residues. The V and J ends lost 0 bases and 8 bases respectively, with 10 bases between them. CDR3 DNA: TGTGCCAGCAGCCAAGATTCAGGGGTCGGCTACACCTTC. The encoded protein is CASSQDSGVGYTF.

There are many counts of this clonotype. CDR3 residues: CSARDLGLADEQFF. The CDR3 DNA sequence: TGCAGTGCTAGAGATCTCGGACTAGCTGATGAGCAGTTCTTC. V usage is TRBV20-1 and J usage is TRBJ2-1; 8 positions agree with TRBD2. J gave up 8 bases and V 0 bases, and 6 bases lay outside the gene matches. Germline loops: CDR1 DFQATT, CDR2 SNEGSKA (reference sequence). This CDR3 region has 14 residues.

The J gene is TRBJ2-7, the V gene TRBV29-1; D is perhaps TRBD2 (5 bases). The CDR3 has 11 amino acids. V was shortened by 3 bases and J by 3 bases, with 6 bases between the two germline ends. CDR1 and CDR2 (germline): SQVTM, ANQGSEA. This CDR3 is CSVDRGYEQYF. The CDR3 DNA follows: TGCAGCGTTGATCGGGGCTACGAGCAGTACTTC.

The chain joins TRBV29-1 to TRBJ2-3, with 10 bases matching TRBD1. Germline V gene data show CDR1 as SQVTM and CDR2 as ANQGSEA. J was trimmed by 5 bases and V by 6 bases; bases with no gene match: 11. The CDR3 length is 15 residues. The CDR3 region has the DNA TGCAGCGTCAGCCGGGACAGGGGTCCCGGAGATACGCAGTATTTT. Residues: CSVSRDRGPGDTQYF.

The chain recombines TRBV29-1 with TRBJ2-2, with 7 bases fitting TRBD1. The CDR3 extends over 16 amino acids. Trimming removed 0 bases from V and 5 bases from J; junction bases left unmatched: 9. The germline gives CDR1 SQVTM, CDR2 ANQGSEA. In DNA, the CDR3 is TGCAGCGTTGAAGATCGACGCAGGGGGTCGACCGGGGAGCTGTTTTTT. It is translated as CSVEDRRRGSTGELFF.

This clonotype was seen more than once but under ten times. The rearrangement uses TRBV7-6 and TRBJ2-1, with TRBD2 matching over 14 bases. With V trimmed by 5 bases and J by 9 bases, 9 bases remained unmatched. This CDR3 contains 16 residues. Germline V gene lookup returns CDR1 SGHVS and CDR2 FNYEAQ. CDR3 sequence reads: CASSPQGLAGVGEQFF. In DNA form, the CDR3 reads TGTGCCAGCAGCCCACAGGGACTAGCGGGAGTCGGTGAGCAGTTCTTC.